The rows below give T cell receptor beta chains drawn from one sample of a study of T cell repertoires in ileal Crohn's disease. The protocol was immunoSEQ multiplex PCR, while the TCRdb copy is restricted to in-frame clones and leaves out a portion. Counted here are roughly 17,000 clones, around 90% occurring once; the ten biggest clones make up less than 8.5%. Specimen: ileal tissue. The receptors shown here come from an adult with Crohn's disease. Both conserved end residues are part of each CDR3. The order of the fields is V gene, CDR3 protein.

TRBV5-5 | CASSLMNNQPQHF
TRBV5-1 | CASSLGPDREAFF
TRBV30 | CACTGTGNEKLFF
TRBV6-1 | CASTAGTSGVVEQFF
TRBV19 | CASSTAVAGGRNIQYF
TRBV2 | CASKRTGLYNEQFF
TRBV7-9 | CASSLSGTSGGKNTGELFF
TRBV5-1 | CASSDGQYYNEQFF
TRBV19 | CASSIVLSLRAGANVLTF
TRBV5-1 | CASSWTGANTEAFF
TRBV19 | CASSINRQGASAFF
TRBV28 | CASSWAVQAFF
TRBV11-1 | CASSPPGYSYEQYF
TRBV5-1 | CASSGQGHEQFF
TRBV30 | CAWGQGKNEQYF
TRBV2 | CASSRDANEKLFF
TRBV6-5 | CASSSRQSNQPQHF
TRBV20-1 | CSATGFREQFF
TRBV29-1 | CSAGGGDPRNTEAFF
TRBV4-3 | CASSQRDRTFYNEQFF
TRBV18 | CASSPLYGRSNTGELFF
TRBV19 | CASSTGQGGLGYGYTF
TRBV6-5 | CASSYGAGAGNEQFF
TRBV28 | CASTLGQGYTEAFF
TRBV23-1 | CASPRPSTDTQYF
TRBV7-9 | CASSLEFSDTQYF
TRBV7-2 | CASSSTGGILRSTYGYTF
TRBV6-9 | CASSPCLLRQSRANVLTF
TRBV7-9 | CASSADSYGYTF
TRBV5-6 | CASSLGPTGGNEKLFF
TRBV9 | CASTKGGRSTEAFF
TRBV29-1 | CSVQGAYEQYF
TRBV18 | CASSPARDEKLFF
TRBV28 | CASRGKTGNWNTGELFF
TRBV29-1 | CSVEGWGLNTEAFF
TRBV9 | CASSTPQGGNEKLFF
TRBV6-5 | CASSSWGNTIYF
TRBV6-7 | CASRTLSAANTEAFF
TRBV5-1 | CASGRSSGTYEQYF
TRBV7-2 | CASSFFYEQYF
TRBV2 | CASTVLRGGYTEAFF
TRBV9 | CASSATPWGGNEQFF
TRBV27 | CASSGRAGEETQYF
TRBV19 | CASSIGQGGHEQYF
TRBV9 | CASSVGLGSPETQYF
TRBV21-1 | CASSKGGRDQPQHF